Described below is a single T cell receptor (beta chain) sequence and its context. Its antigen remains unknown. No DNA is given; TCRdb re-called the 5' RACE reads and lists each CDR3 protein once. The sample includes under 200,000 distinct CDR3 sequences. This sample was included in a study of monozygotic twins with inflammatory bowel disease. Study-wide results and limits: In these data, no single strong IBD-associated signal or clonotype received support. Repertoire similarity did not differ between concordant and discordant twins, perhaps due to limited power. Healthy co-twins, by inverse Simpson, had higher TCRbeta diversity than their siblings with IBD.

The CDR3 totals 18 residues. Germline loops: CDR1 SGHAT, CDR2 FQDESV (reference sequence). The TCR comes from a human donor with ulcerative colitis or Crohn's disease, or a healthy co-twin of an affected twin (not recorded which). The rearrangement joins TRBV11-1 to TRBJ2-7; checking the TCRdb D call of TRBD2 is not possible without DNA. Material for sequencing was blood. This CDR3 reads CASSPKLAGLAVLYEQYF.